A selection of T cell receptor beta chains follows, all from one sample in a study of technical replicates of blood from a handful of donors. Clones were read by immunoSEQ multiplex PCR, and TCRdb kept only the in-frame ones, dropping some. The table has tens of thousands of clones, approximately 90% seen once; the top ten hold 4% to 5%. Sequencing was done on a sample of PBMCs. These receptors came from a human donor in good health. Some clones in this sample may be carry-over from other donors' samples. Both conserved end residues are part of each CDR3.

TRBJ2-1 | TRBV21-1 | CASSRYRDSKSSYNEQFF
TRBJ1-2 | TRBV2 | CASRRTTSRGSRGYTF
TRBJ2-7 | TRBV7-3 | CASSLGAGGHYEQYF
TRBJ1-6 | TRBV4-3 | CASSQDMRASYNSPLHF
TRBJ1-1 | TRBV7-2 | CASSFRMNTEAFF
TRBJ2-1 | TRBV7-9 | CASSLRLAGAQGEQFF
TRBJ2-6 | TRBV4-2 | CASSQAGRGADVLTF
TRBJ1-2 | TRBV6-1 | CASSRQGDGYTF
TRBJ2-1 | TRBV4-2 | CASSQDRQGALNEQFF
TRBJ1-1 | TRBV11-2 | CASSDLRGRGAEAFF
TRBJ2-1 | TRBV9 | CASSVDPVPASGGPREQFF
TRBJ1-5 | TRBV19 | CASSIENSLANQPQHF
TRBJ2-5 | TRBV2 | CASRPTTGAPSYAQYF
TRBJ2-3 | TRBV6-6 | CASTPLRRAGDTQYF
TRBJ2-2 | TRBV4-3 | CASSQVTAGGRNTGELFF
TRBJ2-5 | TRBV7-2 | CASSLARQETQYF
TRBJ2-2 | TRBV7-2 | CASRPTGTGELFF
TRBJ1-1 | TRBV2 | CASSEEARGRGAFF
TRBJ2-5 | TRBV5-8 | CASSPLAFWETQYF
TRBJ2-5 | TRBV25-1 | CASSQGGKETQYF
TRBJ1-4 | TRBV4-3 | CASSQASGSQGEKLFF